This TCR beta chain comes out of a study of vaccination effects on CD4 cells after COVID-19. Study overall: The two convalescent patients provided samples 16 days and one week before vaccination. The study's findings and limits: For convalescents, most of the spike-reactive clones seen post-vaccine were new vaccine-induced clones. Vaccine- and infection-induced clones showed marked clonal contraction late following vaccination. Early post-infection timepoints were missing from the study, which also had few convalescent patients.

After expansion with viral peptide pools in the ViraFEST assay, antigen-specific CD4+ T cells were sequenced. CD4+ T cell isolation took place after approximately 11 days of culture. A positive SARS-CoV-2 PCR test fell between March and December 2020. A note on this clone: Its specificity is not known.

V lost 0 bases, J lost 0 bases, and 5 bases lay in between. Per germline, CDR1 MNHNY and CDR2 SVGAGI (reference sequence). The CDR3 has 15 amino acids. Sequencing was performed with immunoSEQ multiplex PCR; in TCRdb, only in-frame clones are kept and a portion is missing. The sample consists of roughly 54,000 clones, approximately 73% of them appearing once. This clonotype was sampled from a human donor who had a prior SARS-CoV-2 infection. The sample in question was CD4+ T cells from PBMCs cultured with HIV peptides, obtained before COVID-19 vaccination. Subset here: HIV-1 Nef peptide pool negative control/reference culture. The chain combines TRBV6-6 with TRBJ2-2; no clear D. CDR3 sequence: CASSYSLTNTGELFF. CDR3 in DNA: TGTGCCAGCAGTTACTCGTTGACGAACACCGGGGAGCTGTTTTTT.